This TCR beta chain was sequenced during a study of T cells in localized non-small cell lung cancer (dated by TCRdb to the early 2020s). About the full investigation: The study analyzed T cell repertoires of under 250 early-stage NSCLC patients, comparing tumors and uninvolved tumor-adjacent lungs. The mean age of the NSCLC patients was about 70 years, with 120 to 150 men and 100 to 110 women. All 240 or so NSCLC patients in the cohort were treatment-naive and had localized lung tumors that were resected. What the study reported, not specific to this receptor: Because of the exploratory design, TCR variables were selected using unadjusted p-values without false-discovery rate correction. A median of around 60 of the top 100 tumor clones turned up in the paired uninvolved adjacent lung, and 25 to 30 of those clones also ranked among the top 100 of that same adjacent lung. Longer overall survival was associated with higher blood T cell density, whereas shorter survival was associated with higher adjacent-lung clonality. Uninvolved tumor-adjacent lung showed the highest T cell clonality, higher than tumor, which suggests more focused antigenic responses in the adjacent lung. Because multi-region tumor sequencing was not performed, intratumor heterogeneity could not be ruled out.

The immunoSEQ Assay was used to sequence TCR beta CDR3 regions from DNA. Per the authors' processing: T cell density was computed as TCR beta template counts normalized to usable DNA estimated by amplifying housekeeping genes. Richness was estimated using the preseqR package, with extrapolation to 400,000 templates for PBMC samples and to 120,000 templates for tissue samples. Clonality was calculated as one minus Pielou's evenness. Differential abundance testing on productive amino-acid clonotypes, with a minimum total count of 5 and an alpha of 0.1, was used to identify tissue-enriched TCRs. The Jaccard Index and the Morisita Overlap Index were used to measure repertoire overlap between compartments. TCR beta CDR3s were clustered by GLIPH together with public tetramer-defined viral CDR3s, and at least three viral sequences plus V-gene enrichment were required for viral motifs. TCRdb re-hosts the immuneACCESS table, in-frame sequences only. Its copies lack some clones; in the studies checked, an unresolved V gene accounts for under half of them, and the cause for the rest is not known. V and J calls and clone size are copied from that table; D and trimming were computed from the DNA. The sample records roughly 6,800 clones, approximately 16% of which are singletons. The top ten constitute 4% to 5.5% of the sample.

This clone was recorded at least ten times. Its antigen specificity is not known. There are no base qualities to consult, and no much larger clone falls within one base. Uninvolved adjacent lung was obtained at least 2 cm from the tumor margin, and the absence of atypia was confirmed by two independent pathologists. At diagnosis, tumor, uninvolved tumor-adjacent lung and peripheral blood were collected and then preserved as a mix of FFPE and fresh-frozen material. V was cut back by 7 bases and J by 3 bases, leaving a gap of 19 bases between them. CDR1 is given as SGHNT and CDR2 as YENEEA, both from the germline V gene. Inclusive of the bounding cysteine and phenylalanine, the CDR3 is 15 residues long. Only the CDR3 DNA is retained, 45 bases long and in frame from the first base.

Sample: normal lung tissue next to the tumor, taken before any cancer treatment. This sequence uses TRBV11-3 and TRBJ2-7; no confident D gene assignment can be made. This sequence originates from a male donor at least 60 years old with stage II squamous cell lung carcinoma. Read as DNA, the sequence is TGTGCCAGCACCGACCTCCGGGCAGCTAACTACGAGCAGTACTTC. This yields the protein CASTDLRAANYEQYF. The CDR3 plus the reference TRBV11-3 and TRBJ2-7 genes for the other parts give the full variable domain: EAGVVQSPRYKIIEKKQPVAFWCNPISGHNTLYWYLQNLGQGPELLIRYENEEAVDDSQLPKDRFSAERLKGVDSTLKIQPAELGDSAVYLCASTDLRAANYEQYFGPGTRLTVT.